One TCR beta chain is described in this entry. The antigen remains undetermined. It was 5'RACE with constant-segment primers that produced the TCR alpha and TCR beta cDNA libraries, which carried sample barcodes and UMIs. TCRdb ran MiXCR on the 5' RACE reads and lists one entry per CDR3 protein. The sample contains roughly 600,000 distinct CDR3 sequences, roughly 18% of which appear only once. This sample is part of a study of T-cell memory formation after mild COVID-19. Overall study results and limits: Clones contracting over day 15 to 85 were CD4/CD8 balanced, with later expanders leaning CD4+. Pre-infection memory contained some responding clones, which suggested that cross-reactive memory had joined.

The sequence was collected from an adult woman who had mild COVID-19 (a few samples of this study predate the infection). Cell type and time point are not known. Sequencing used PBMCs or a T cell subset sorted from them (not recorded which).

Here the CDR3 DNA reads TGTGCCAGCAGTCGCGTCAGCAATCAGCCCCAGCATTTT. This sequence encodes CASSRVSNQPQHF. This chain joins TRBV6-1 and TRBJ1-5; D is unresolved. The CDR3 is 13 residues long. CDR1 and CDR2 (germline): MNHNS, SASEGT. Trimming stripped 5 bases from V and 1 base from J, with 6 bases between.